This T cell receptor beta chain is drawn from a study of monozygotic twins with cystic fibrosis (dated by TCRdb to the early 2020s). At the level of the whole study: Barcoded libraries were prepared with roughly 14 PCR cycles from three micrograms of fragmented DNA. Ten female and six male twin pairs, aged roughly 2.0 to 36.4 years (median about 10 years) and mostly children and adolescents, were included in the cohort. To gauge how much genetics shapes V and J gene usage, the researchers compared TCR beta repertoires both within and across 16 monozygotic twin pairs who have cystic fibrosis. Data for three of the twin pairs had already been reported earlier in a different context. On the day blood was drawn, the twins' weight-for-height and FEVPerc (FEV1 disease centile) were ranked against those of the approximately 990 cohort participants.

The twin pairs came from the European Cystic Fibrosis Twin and Sibling Study Cohort, a cohort that recruited patients from over a hundred CF clinics across 14 European countries. Both zygosity and CFTR genotype were checked in-house, and zygosity was tested with multiplex PCR across nine short tandem repeat loci. Peripheral blood was taken from each twin, and clinical parameters were recorded on the day of blood sampling. Genomic DNA was isolated from peripheral blood cells with phenol/chloroform and kept in TE buffer at 4 degrees C. Here is what the overall study found, with its caveats: Simpson clonality was generally low (median about 0.0097), suggesting a naive-dominated repertoire, with higher clonality in the most severely affected patients. Sharing of nucleotide-identical clonotypes was significantly greater within monozygotic CF twin pairs than between unrelated CF individuals (P = 0.000026, Mann-Whitney). No association turned up between shared CDR3 numbers and age, concordance or disease severity, and the cohort was small. In 13 of 16 pairs, V gene usage most closely resembled the co-twin's, and the same held for J usage in 8 of 16 pairs, a pattern suggesting genetic constraints.

TCR beta CDR3 regions were amplified by multiplex PCR with the immunoSEQ immune profiling system according to the manufacturer's instructions. An Illumina NextSeq system was used to carry out the sequencing. Turning to the authors' computational methods: Sequence data were processed on the immunoSEQ Analyzer platform, and clonality was computed as the square root of Simpson's index of productive rearrangements. Similarity in V and J usage was measured by Jensen-Shannon distance, and OLGA was used to compute CDR3 generation probabilities. The researchers looked up shared CDR3 sequences in the immuneACCESS database (August 2020) and in VDJdb (December 2020). Imported from immuneACCESS, the table was reduced by TCRdb to in-frame sequences with V and J called. These copies leave out some clones; in studies compared against another copy, an unresolved V gene accounts for under half, and the cause of the remainder is not known. That table is the source of V, J and clone size, and D and trimming were worked out from the DNA. The sample has fewer than 15,000 clones on record, 65% to 90% of them singletons. The leading ten clones occupy 0.54% of the sample.

From the cysteine through the phenylalanine, the CDR3 covers 13 amino acids. Kept here is only the CDR3 DNA, which spans 39 bases and is read in frame from base 1. Trimming takes 0 bases from V and 8 bases from J, and the germline ends sit 8 bases apart. The germline V gene encodes CDR1 MGHRA and CDR2 YSYEKL. This clone has a handful of counts. Its antigen remains unidentified. Base qualities are not recorded, but no much larger clone differs from it by a single base. Sequencing used blood. The sequence is built from TRBV4-1 and TRBJ2-1, with the D gene tentatively TRBD1 or TRBD2, based on 5 matching bases in each. This receptor was obtained from a man aged 18 to 35 with cystic fibrosis. The CDR3: CASSQELGDEQFF. The nucleotide sequence is TGCGCCAGCAGCCAAGAATTGGGGGATGAGCAGTTCTTC.